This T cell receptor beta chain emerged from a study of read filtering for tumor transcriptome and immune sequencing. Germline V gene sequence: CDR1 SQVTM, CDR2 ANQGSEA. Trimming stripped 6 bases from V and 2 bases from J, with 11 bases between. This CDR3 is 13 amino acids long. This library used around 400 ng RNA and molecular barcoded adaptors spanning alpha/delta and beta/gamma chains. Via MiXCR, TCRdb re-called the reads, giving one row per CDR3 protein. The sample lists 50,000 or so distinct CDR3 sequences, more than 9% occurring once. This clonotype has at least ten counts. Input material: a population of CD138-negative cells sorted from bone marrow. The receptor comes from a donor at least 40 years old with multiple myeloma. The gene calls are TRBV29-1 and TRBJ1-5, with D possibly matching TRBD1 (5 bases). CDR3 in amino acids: CSVGEGGNQPQHF. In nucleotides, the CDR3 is TGCAGCGTCGGGGAAGGGGGCAATCAGCCCCAGCATTTT.